This T cell receptor beta chain was sequenced for a study of T cells in Graves' hyperthyroidism and ophthalmopathy. V was trimmed by 5 bases and J by 0 bases, leaving 7 bases between them. Germline V gene data show CDR1 as KGHDR and CDR2 as SFDVKD. This CDR3 spans 14 amino acids. RNA transcripts served as the template for amplifying TCR beta CDR3 regions. The primer set for the first-round RT-PCR of the TCR CDR3 was HTBI. TCRdb re-called the multiplex PCR reads through MiXCR, storing one row per CDR3 protein. The sample has under 350,000 distinct CDR3 sequences; around 20% are singletons. Input material: blood. The chain employs TRBV24-1 and TRBJ1-5, with D tentatively TRBD1 (5 bases). The TCR originated in a woman aged 45-59 years with Graves' hyperthyroidism. The CDR3 coding sequence is TGTGCCACCAGTGGGGGGAATAGCAATCAGCCCCAGCATTTT. Translating gives CATSGGNSNQPQHF.